Shown below are 13 T cell receptor beta chains from a single sample sequenced in a study of blood T cells in healthy people across ages. Then a second PCR, running about 6 to 11 cycles, was carried out with a sample-barcoded 5' primer and a J-beta primer mix. TCRdb analysed the 5' RACE reads with MiXCR anew, one entry per CDR3 protein. Seen here are about a million distinct CDR3 sequences, roughly 48% observed once, and the top ten hold 10% to 15%. The sequencing sample was made of blood. All receptors come from a man aged 25 to 45 in good health.

The sample holds a few counts of this clonotype. The gene calls are TRBV9 and TRBJ2-1; TRBD1 might be the D (6 bases). Germline V lookup: CDR1 SGDLS, CDR2 YYNGEE. The CDR3 contains 14 residues. Trimming removed 3 bases at V and 3 bases at J, with 10 bases between. CDR3 residues: CASSAWTDYNEQFF. CDR3 nucleotide sequence: TGTGCCAGCAGCGCATGGACAGACTACAATGAGCAGTTCTTC.

The chain recombines TRBV6-5 with TRBJ1-2; tentatively, D is TRBD1 (6 bases). The V gene's germline CDR1 is MNHEY and CDR2 SVGAGI. This CDR3 region has 18 residues. V was shortened by 0 bases and J by 4 bases, with 21 bases between the two germline ends. In DNA form, the CDR3 reads TGTGCCAGCAGTTACTCGGGGACGGGACAACCCTTTCTCTATGGCTACACCTTC. This codes for CASSYSGTGQPFLYGYTF.

The chain combines TRBV29-1 with TRBJ2-5; TRBD1 matches at 8 bases. CDR3 size: 13 residues. With 8 bases clipped from V and 4 bases from J, the junction kept 9 bases outside the gene matches. CDR1 and CDR2 from the germline V gene are SQVTM and ANQGSEA. DNA for the CDR3: TGCAGCACCGACAGGGGCGGGACAGAGACCCAGTACTTC. This sequence encodes CSTDRGGTETQYF.

This chain uses TRBV5-5 with TRBJ2-5; 7 nucleotides agree with TRBD1. Germline assignment: CDR1 SGHKS and CDR2 YYEKEE (reference sequence). The CDR3 is 15 amino acids. V gave up 3 bases and J gave up 1 base; unmatched junction bases: 6. For the CDR3, the DNA is TGTGCCAGCAGCTGGTCTTGGGACAGCCAAGAGACCCAGTACTTC. Its translation is CASSWSWDSQETQYF.

A word on this clonotype: Sequence at one end of the junction differs from germline and may be a read error. The genes are TRBV9 and TRBJ2-7; D may be TRBD1 or TRBD2 (6 bases each). CDR1 SGDLS and CDR2 YYNGEE come from the germline V gene. CDR3 length: 14 amino acids. CDR3 nucleotide sequence: TGTGCCAACAGCGCGTCCGGGGGCCTCGGCGAGCAGTACTTC. Its protein is CANSASGGLGEQYF.

V is TRBV9 and J is TRBJ2-7; D is perhaps TRBD1 (6 bases). Germline CDR1 reads SGDLS; CDR2 reads YYNGEE. Trimming pared 2 bases from V and 5 bases from J, leaving 11 bases between. The CDR3 sequence is 13 residues long. The CDR3 DNA is TGTGCCAGCAGCGTGGGACAATCCAACGAGCAGTACTTC. Amino acid sequence: CASSVGQSNEQYF.

This clonotype is a singleton in its sample. The rearrangement links TRBV20-1 to TRBJ2-2, with TRBD2 identical over 10 bases. CDR1 DFQATT and CDR2 SNEGSKA come from the germline V gene (reference sequence). There are 14 residues in the CDR3. Germline trimming cut 3 bases from V and 7 bases from J; bases unmatched to any gene: 5. DNA for the CDR3: TGCAGTGCTAGGGGGACTAGCGAGGGCGGGGAGCTGTTTTTT. Amino acid sequence: CSARGTSEGGELFF.

The V gene is TRBV12-3 or TRBV12-4, the J gene TRBJ1-4; D remains ambiguous. This CDR3 spans 15 amino acids. V was pared by 6 bases and J by 2 bases, with 13 bases between. The CDR3 bases are TGTGCCAGCAGGATCGGAAGGGTGACTAATGAAAAACTGTTTTTT. It encodes CASRIGRVTNEKLFF.

V usage is TRBV6-5 and J usage is TRBJ1-1, with 7 bases lining up with TRBD1. The CDR3 is 13 amino acids. The J segment lost 5 bases and the V segment lost 5 bases, leaving 5 bases of the junction unmatched. Germline V lookup: CDR1 MNHEY, CDR2 SVGAGI. The CDR3 bases are TGTGCCAGCAGTCGTCCACAGGGGACTGAAGCTTTCTTT. Protein sequence: CASSRPQGTEAFF.

V usage is TRBV20-1 and J usage is TRBJ2-2; no reliable D call. The CDR3 has 18 amino acids. V dropped 1 base and J dropped 8 bases, with 26 bases sitting between them. Germline lookup yields CDR1 DFQATT and CDR2 SNEGSKA (reference sequence). The CDR3 sequence: CSARAALVGYGVRGELFF. The CDR3 DNA follows: TGCAGTGCTAGAGCCGCCCTGGTGGGGTATGGCGTGAGGGGGGAGCTGTTTTTT.

V gene TRBV6-5 combines with J gene TRBJ2-3; 7 bases agree with TRBD1. This CDR3 contains 16 residues. With 6 bases clipped from V and 5 bases from J, the junction kept 14 bases outside the gene matches. Germline V gives CDR1 MNHEY, CDR2 SVGAGI. The CDR3 loop is CASRPPRQGQRDTQYF. The CDR3 DNA follows: TGTGCCAGCAGACCTCCAAGACAGGGCCAGAGAGATACGCAGTATTTT.

CDR3 sequence: CASSPSAYNEQFF. CDR3 DNA: TGTGCCAGCAGTCCCAGCGCGTACAATGAGCAGTTCTTC. V and J are TRBV7-3 and TRBJ2-1; D gene unclear. This CDR3 comprises 13 residues. Germline CDR1 and CDR2: SGHTA and FQGTGA. Trimming pared 6 bases from V and 4 bases from J, leaving 10 bases between. Complete variable domain (other parts from reference TRBV7-3 and TRBJ2-1): GAGVSQTPSNKVTEKGKYVELRCDPISGHTALYWYRQSLGQGPEFLIYFQGTGAADDSGLPNDRFFAVRPEGSVSTLKIQRTERGDSAVYLCASSPSAYNEQFFGPGTRLTVL.

The gene calls are TRBV27 and TRBJ1-6; 10 bases agree with TRBD1. The CDR3 runs to 16 residues. Germline CDR1 and CDR2: MNHEY and SMNVEV (reference sequence). V lost 6 bases and J lost 5; bases outside the gene matches: 7. The CDR3 DNA follows: TGTGCCAGCAGCAGAAGACAGGGGGCCCATAATTCACCCCTCCACTTT. Its protein product is CASSRRQGAHNSPLHF.